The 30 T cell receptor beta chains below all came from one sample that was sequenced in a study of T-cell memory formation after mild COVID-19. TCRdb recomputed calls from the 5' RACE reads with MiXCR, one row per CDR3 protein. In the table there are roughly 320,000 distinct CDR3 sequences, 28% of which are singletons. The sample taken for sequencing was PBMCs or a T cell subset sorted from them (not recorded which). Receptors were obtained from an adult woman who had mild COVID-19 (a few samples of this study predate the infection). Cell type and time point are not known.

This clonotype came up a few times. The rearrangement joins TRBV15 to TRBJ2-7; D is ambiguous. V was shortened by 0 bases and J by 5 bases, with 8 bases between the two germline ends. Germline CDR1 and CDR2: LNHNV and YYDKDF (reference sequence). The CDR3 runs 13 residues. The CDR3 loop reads CATSRDSRNEQYF. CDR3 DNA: TGTGCCACCAGCAGAGATAGTCGGAACGAGCAGTACTTC.

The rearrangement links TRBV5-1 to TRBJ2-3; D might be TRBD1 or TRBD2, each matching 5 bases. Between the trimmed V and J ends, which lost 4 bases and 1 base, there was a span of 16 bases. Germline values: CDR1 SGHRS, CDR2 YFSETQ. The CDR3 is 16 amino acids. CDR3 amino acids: CASSQGLLRGTDTQYF. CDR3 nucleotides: TGCGCCAGCAGCCAGGGCCTGTTGAGGGGCACAGATACGCAGTATTTT. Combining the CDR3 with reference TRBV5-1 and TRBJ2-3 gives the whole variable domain KAGVTQTPRYLIKTRGQQVTLSCSPISGHRSVSWYQQTPGQGLQFLFEYFSETQRNKGNFPGRFSGRQFSNSRSEMNVSTLELGDSALYLCASSQGLLRGTDTQYFGPGTRLTVL.

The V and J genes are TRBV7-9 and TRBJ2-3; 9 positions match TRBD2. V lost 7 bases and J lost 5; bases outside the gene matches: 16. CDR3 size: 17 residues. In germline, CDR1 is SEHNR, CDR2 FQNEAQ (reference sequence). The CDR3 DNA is TGTGCCAGCATTGGGATTGGCGGGAGGGCCGAGGGAGATACGCAGTATTTT. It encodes CASIGIGGRAEGDTQYF.

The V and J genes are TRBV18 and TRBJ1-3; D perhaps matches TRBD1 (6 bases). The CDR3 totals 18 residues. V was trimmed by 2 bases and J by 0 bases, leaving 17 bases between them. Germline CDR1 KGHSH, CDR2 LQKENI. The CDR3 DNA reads TGTGCCAGCTCACCAGCGACAGGACATACCTTCTCTGGAAACACCATATATTTT. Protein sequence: CASSPATGHTFSGNTIYF. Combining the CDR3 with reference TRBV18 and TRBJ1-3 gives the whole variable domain NAGVMQNPRHLVRRRGQEARLRCSPMKGHSHVYWYRQLPEEGLKFMVYLQKENIIDESGMPKERFSAEFPKEGPSILRIQQVVRGDSAAYFCASSPATGHTFSGNTIYFGEGSWLTVV.

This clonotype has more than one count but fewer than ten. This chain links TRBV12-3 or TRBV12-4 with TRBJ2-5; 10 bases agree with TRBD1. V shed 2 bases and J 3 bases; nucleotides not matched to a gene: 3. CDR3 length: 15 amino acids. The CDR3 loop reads CASSLRGQGKETQYF. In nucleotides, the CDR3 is TGTGCCAGCAGTTTACGGGGACAGGGGAAAGAGACCCAGTACTTC.

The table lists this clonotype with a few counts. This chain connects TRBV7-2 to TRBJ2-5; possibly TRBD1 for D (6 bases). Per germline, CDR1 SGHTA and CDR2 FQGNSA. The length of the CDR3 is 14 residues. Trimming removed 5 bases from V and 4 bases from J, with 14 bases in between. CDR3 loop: CASSPGQFGETQYF. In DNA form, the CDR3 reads TGTGCCAGCAGCCCTGGACAGTTTGGAGAGACCCAGTACTTC. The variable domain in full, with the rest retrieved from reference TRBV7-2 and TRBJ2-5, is GAGVSQSPSNKVTEKGKDVELRCDPISGHTALYWYRQSLGQGLEFLIYFQGNSAPDKSGLPSDRFSAERTGGSVSTLTIQRTQQEDSAVYLCASSPGQFGETQYFGPGTRLLVL.

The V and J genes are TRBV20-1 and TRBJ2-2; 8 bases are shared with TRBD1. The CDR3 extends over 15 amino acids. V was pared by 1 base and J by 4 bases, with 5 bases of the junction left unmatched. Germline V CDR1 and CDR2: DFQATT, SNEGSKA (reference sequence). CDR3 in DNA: TGCAGTGCTAGAGCTCGGACAGGGCTCACCGGGGAGCTGTTTTTT. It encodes CSARARTGLTGELFF.

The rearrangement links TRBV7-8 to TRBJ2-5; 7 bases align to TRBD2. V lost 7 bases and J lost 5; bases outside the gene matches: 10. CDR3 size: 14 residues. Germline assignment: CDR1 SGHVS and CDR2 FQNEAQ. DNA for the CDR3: TGTGCCAGCATGCCCTTAGCGGGTGGGGAGACCCAGTACTTC. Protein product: CASMPLAGGETQYF.

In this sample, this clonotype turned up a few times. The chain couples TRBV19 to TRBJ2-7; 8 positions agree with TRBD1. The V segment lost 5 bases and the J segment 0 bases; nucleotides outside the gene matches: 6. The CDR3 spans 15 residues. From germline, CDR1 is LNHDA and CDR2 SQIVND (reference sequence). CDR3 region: CASSGQGPSSYEQYF. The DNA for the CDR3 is TGTGCCAGTAGTGGACAGGGACCAAGCTCCTACGAGCAGTACTTC.

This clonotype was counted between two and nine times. The CDR3 DNA reads as TGTGCCAGCACCTTTCGGGGCCAGCCCCAGCATTTT. It encodes CASTFRGQPQHF. The rearrangement uses TRBV12-3 or TRBV12-4 and TRBJ1-5; possible D gene TRBD1, 5 bases. The germline V and J ends were trimmed by 7 bases and 7 bases, with 11 bases remaining between them. CDR3 length: 12 residues.

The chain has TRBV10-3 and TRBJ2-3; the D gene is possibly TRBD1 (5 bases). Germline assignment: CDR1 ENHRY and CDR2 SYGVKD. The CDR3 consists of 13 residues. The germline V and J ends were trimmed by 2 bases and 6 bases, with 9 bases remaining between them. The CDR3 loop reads CAISEAGSDTQYF. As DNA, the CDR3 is TGTGCCATCAGTGAGGCAGGGTCGGATACGCAGTATTTT.

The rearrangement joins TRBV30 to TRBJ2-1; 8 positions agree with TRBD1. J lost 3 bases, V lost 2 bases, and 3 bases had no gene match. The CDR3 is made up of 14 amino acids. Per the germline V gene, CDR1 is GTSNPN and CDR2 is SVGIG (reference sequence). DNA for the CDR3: TGTGCCTGGAGTTTCGGGACAGGCTACAATGAGCAGTTCTTC. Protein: CAWSFGTGYNEQFF.

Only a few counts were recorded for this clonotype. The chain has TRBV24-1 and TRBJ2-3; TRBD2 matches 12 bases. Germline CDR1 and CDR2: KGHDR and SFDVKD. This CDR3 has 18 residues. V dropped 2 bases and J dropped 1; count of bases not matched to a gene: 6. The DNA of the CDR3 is TGTGCCACCAGTGATTCTCTCCTAGCGGGGGGGCGCACAGATACGCAGTATTTT. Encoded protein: CATSDSLLAGGRTDTQYF.

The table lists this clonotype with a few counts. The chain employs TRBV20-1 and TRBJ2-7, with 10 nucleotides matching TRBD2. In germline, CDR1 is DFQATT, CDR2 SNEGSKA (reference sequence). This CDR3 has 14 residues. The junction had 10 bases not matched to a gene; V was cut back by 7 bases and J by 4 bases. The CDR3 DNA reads TGCAGTGTTGGGGCTAGCGGGAGCGTTTACGAGCAGTACTTC. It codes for CSVGASGSVYEQYF.

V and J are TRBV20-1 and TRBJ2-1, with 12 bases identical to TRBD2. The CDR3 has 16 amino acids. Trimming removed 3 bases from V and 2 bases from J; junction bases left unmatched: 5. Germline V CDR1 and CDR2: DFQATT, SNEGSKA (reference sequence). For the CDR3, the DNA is TGCAGTGCTAGGGGAGCTAGCGGGGGGGCCTACAATGAGCAGTTCTTC. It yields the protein CSARGASGGAYNEQFF.

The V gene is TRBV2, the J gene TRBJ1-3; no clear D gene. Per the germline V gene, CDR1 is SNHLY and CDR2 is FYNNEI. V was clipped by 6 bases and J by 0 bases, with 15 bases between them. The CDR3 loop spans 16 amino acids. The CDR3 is CASRNPVFLSGNTIYF. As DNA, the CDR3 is TGTGCCAGCAGGAACCCGGTATTTCTCTCTGGAAACACCATATATTTT.

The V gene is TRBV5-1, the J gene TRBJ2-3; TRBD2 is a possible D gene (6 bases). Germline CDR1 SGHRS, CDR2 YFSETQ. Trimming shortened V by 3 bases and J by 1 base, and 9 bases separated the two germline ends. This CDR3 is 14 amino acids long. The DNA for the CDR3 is TGCGCCAGCAGCTCGGAGCGGGGCACAGATACGCAGTATTTT. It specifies CASSSERGTDTQYF.

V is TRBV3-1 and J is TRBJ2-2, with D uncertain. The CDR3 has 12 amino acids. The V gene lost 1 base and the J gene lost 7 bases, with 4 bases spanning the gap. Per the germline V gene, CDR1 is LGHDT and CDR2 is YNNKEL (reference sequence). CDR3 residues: CASSQGIGELFF. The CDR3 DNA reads TGTGCCAGCAGCCAAGGAATCGGGGAGCTGTTTTTT.

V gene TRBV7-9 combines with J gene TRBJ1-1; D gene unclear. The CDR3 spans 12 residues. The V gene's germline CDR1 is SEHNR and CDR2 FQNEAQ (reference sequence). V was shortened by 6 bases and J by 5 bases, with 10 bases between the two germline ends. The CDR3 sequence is CASRASFTEAFF. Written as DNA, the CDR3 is TGTGCCAGCAGAGCCAGTTTTACTGAAGCTTTCTTT.

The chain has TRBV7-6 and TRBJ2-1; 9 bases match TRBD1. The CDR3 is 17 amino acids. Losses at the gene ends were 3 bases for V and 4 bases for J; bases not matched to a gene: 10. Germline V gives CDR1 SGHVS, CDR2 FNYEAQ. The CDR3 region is CASSLELGQGRYNEQFF. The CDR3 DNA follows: TGTGCCAGCAGCTTGGAATTGGGACAGGGTCGGTACAATGAGCAGTTCTTC. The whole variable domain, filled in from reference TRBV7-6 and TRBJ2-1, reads GAGVSQSPRYKVTKRGQDVALRCDPISGHVSLYWYRQALGQGPEFLTYFNYEAQQDKSGLPNDRFSAERPEGSISTLTIQRTEQRDSAMYRCASSLELGQGRYNEQFFGPGTRLTVL.

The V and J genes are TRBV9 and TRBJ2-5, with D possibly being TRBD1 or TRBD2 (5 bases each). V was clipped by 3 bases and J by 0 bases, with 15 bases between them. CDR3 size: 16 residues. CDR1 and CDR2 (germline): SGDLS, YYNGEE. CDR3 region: CASSGRDPKYQETQYF. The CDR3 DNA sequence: TGTGCCAGCAGCGGTCGGGACCCAAAGTACCAAGAGACCCAGTACTTC.

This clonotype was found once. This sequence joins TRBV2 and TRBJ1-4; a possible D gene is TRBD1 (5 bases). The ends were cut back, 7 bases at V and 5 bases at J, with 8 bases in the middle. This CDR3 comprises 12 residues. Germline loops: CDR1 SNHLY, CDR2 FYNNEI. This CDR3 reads CASTGQNEKLFF. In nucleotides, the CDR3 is TGTGCCAGCACAGGGCAAAATGAAAAACTGTTTTTT.

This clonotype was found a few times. The CDR3 sequence: CASSLQGVTDTQYF. The CDR3 bases are TGCGCCAGCAGCCTCCAGGGGGTCACAGATACGCAGTATTTT. The rearrangement uses TRBV5-1 and TRBJ2-3; 7 positions match TRBD1. In germline, CDR1 is SGHRS, CDR2 YFSETQ. V trimming: 4 bases; J trimming: 2 bases; junction bases outside the gene matches: 4. The CDR3 is 14 residues long.

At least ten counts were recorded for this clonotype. The chain's CDR3 is CASSYSGTGPHYEQYF. CDR3 in DNA: TGTGCCAGCAGCTATTCCGGGACAGGGCCCCACTACGAGCAGTACTTC. The chain couples TRBV7-8 to TRBJ2-7, with 9 bases matching TRBD1. The CDR3 runs 16 residues. In germline, CDR1 is SGHVS, CDR2 FQNEAQ. V dropped 4 bases and J dropped 3; count of bases not matched to a gene: 10.

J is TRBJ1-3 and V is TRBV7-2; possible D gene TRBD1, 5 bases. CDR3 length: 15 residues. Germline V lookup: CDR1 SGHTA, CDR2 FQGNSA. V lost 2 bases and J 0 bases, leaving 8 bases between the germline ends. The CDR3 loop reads CASSLYGTSGNTIYF. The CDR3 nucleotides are TGTGCCAGCAGCTTATATGGGACCTCTGGAAACACCATATATTTT.

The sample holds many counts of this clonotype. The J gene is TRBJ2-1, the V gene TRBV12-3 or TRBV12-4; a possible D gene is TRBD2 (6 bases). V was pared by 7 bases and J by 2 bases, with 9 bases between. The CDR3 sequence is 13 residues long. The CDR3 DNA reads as TGTGCCAGCATTCGGGAGCCCTACAATGAGCAGTTCTTC. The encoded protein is CASIREPYNEQFF.

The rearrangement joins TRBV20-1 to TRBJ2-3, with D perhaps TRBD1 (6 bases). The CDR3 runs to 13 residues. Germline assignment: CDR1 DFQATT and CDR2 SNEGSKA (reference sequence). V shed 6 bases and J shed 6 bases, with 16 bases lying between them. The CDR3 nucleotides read TGCAGTGCCTGGGGGCTCGGGACGGATACGCAGTATTTT. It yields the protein CSAWGLGTDTQYF.

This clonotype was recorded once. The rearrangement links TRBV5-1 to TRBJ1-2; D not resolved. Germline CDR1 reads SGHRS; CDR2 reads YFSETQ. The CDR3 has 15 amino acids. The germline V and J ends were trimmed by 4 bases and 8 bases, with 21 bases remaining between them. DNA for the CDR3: TGCGCCAGCAGCAAAGCAACCGGGGTTGGAACAGGCTACACCTTC. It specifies CASSKATGVGTGYTF.

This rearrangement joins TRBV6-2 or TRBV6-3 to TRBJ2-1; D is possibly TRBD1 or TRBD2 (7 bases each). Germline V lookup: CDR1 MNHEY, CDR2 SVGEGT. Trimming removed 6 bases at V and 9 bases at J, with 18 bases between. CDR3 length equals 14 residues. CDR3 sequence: CASRGGGSLAEQFF. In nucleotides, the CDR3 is TGTGCCAGCAGAGGGGGCGGGAGTCTGGCTGAGCAGTTCTTC.

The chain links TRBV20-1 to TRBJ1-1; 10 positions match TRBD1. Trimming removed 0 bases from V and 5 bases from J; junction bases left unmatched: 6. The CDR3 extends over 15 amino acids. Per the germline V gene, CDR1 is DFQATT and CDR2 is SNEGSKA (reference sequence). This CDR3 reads CSAREVGQGRTEAFF. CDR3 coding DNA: TGCAGTGCTAGAGAAGTGGGACAGGGGAGGACTGAAGCTTTCTTT.